These 5 T cell receptor beta chains were all obtained from the same sample, sequenced in a study of T cells in Graves' hyperthyroidism and ophthalmopathy. Regions amplified from RNA transcripts were the TCR beta CDR3 regions. Primed by the HTBI set, a first-round RT-PCR was run on the TCR CDR3. Using its own MiXCR run on the multiplex PCR reads, TCRdb lists one record per CDR3 protein. This table holds some 92,000 distinct CDR3 sequences, roughly 40% found once. Source material: peripheral blood or thyroid tissue (not recorded which). These receptors all come from a woman aged 30 to 39 with Graves' hyperthyroidism.

This clonotype occurred many times. The chain combines TRBV5-1 with TRBJ2-5; 8 bases map to TRBD2. The germline CDR1 and CDR2 sequences are SGHRS and YFSETQ. The CDR3 sequence is 15 residues long. V dropped 1 base and J dropped 5; count of bases not matched to a gene: 7. CDR3 loop: CASSLLLAEGETQYF. The CDR3 nucleotides read TGCGCCAGCAGCTTGTTACTAGCGGAAGGGGAGACCCAGTACTTC.

This clonotype was picked up many times. The chain has TRBV7-8 and TRBJ2-7; D uncertain. This CDR3 has 11 residues. V lost 6 bases and J lost 2, with 5 bases in between. Germline CDR1 SGHVS, CDR2 FQNEAQ. CDR3 loop: CASSSTYEQYF. CDR3 bases: TGTGCCAGCAGTTCAACCTACGAGCAGTACTTC. The whole variable domain, remainder taken from reference TRBV7-8 and TRBJ2-7, is GAGVSQSPRYKVAKRGQDVALRCDPISGHVSLFWYQQALGQGPEFLTYFQNEAQLDKSGLPSDRFFAERPEGSVSTLKIQRTQQEDSAVYLCASSSTYEQYFGPGTRLTVT.

This chain links TRBV19 with TRBJ2-7, with 13 positions matching TRBD2. The J segment lost 6 bases and the V segment lost 8 bases, leaving 4 bases of the junction unmatched. There are 13 residues in the CDR3. The germline V gene encodes CDR1 LNHDA and CDR2 SQIVND (reference sequence). The CDR3 here is CASGTSGTREQYF. CDR3 nucleotides: TGTGCCAGTGGGACTAGCGGGACACGCGAGCAGTACTTC. The whole variable domain, filled in from reference TRBV19 and TRBJ2-7, reads DGGITQSPKYLFRKEGQNVTLSCEQNLNHDAMYWYRQDPGQGLRLIYYSQIVNDFQKGDIAEGYSVSREKKESFPLTVTSAQKNPTAFYLCASGTSGTREQYFGPGTRLTVT.

Many counts were recorded for this clonotype. The CDR3 region has the DNA TGTGCCTGGATGACCCTCGGAGAGCAGTACTTC. The encoded protein is CAWMTLGEQYF. J is TRBJ2-7 and V is TRBV30; D not resolved. Germline V CDR1 and CDR2: GTSNPN, SVGIG (reference sequence). The CDR3 is 11 residues long. Trimming left V 4 bases short and J 7 bases short, with 11 bases between. The full variable domain, in which reference TRBV30 and TRBJ2-7 provide the parts outside the CDR3, is SQTIHQWPATLVQPVGSPLSLECTVEGTSNPNLYWYRQAAGRGLQLLFYSVGIGQISSEVPQNLSASRPQDRQFILSSKKLLLSDSGFYLCAWMTLGEQYFGPGTRLTVT.

This clonotype showed up just a few times. A read error may be the cause here, since a much bigger clone is one base away. The chain recombines TRBV7-8 with TRBJ2-7, with 8 positions matching TRBD2. CDR1 is SGHVS, CDR2 FQNEAQ, per germline. The CDR3 length is 15 residues. V trimming: 5 bases; J trimming: 6 bases; junction bases outside the gene matches: 12. CDR3 bases: TGTGCCAGCAGCCAAGGAGCAGCGGGAGCGGGCGAGCAGTACTTC. Translating it yields CASSQGAAGAGEQYF.